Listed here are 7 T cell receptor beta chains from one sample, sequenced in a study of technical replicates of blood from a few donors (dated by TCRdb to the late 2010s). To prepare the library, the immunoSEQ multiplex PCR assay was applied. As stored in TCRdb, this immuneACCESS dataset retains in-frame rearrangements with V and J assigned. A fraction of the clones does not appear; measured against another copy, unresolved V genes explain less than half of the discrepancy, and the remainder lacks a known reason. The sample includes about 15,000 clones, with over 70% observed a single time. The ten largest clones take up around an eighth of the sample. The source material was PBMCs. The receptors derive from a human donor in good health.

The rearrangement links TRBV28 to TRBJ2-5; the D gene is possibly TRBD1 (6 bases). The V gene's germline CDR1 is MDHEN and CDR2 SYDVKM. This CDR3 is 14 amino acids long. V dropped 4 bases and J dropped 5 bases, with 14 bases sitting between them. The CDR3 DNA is TGTGCCAGCAGTTCACTCGGCAGGGGCGAGACCCAGTACTTC. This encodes CASSSLGRGETQYF. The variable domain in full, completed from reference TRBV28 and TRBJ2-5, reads DVKVTQSSRYLVKRTGEKVFLECVQDMDHENMFWYRQDPGLGLRLIYFSYDVKMKEKGDIPEGYSVSREKKERFSLILESASTNQTSMYLCASSSLGRGETQYFGPGTRLLVL.

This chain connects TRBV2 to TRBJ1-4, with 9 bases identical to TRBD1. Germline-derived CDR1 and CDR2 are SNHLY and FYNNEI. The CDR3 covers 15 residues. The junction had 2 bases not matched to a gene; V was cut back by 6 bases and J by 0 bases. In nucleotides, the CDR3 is TGTGCCAGCAGAGGACAGGGGACAACTAATGAAAAACTGTTTTTT. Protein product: CASRGQGTTNEKLFF.

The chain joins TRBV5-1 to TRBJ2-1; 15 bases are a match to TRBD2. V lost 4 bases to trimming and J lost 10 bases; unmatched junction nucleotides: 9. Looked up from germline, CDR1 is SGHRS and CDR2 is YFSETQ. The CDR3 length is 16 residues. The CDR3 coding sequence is TGCGCCAGCAGCATTGGACTAGCGGGAGGGCCAGAAGAGCAGTTCTTC. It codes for CASSIGLAGGPEEQFF.

The CDR3, as DNA: TGTGCCAGTAGTAGAGGGTGGACAGGGGTTCGCGGCTACACCTTC. It translates to CASSRGWTGVRGYTF. The genes are TRBV19 and TRBJ1-2, with TRBD1 matching 9 bases. Trimming took 4 bases from V and 8 from J; bases not matched to a gene: 11. The CDR3 is 15 residues long. Germline-derived CDR1 and CDR2 are LNHDA and SQIVND (reference sequence).

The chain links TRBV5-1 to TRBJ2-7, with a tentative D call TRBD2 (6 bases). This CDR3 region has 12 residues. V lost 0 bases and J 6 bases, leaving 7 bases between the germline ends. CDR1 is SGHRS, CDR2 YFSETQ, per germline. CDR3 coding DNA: TGCGCCAGCAGCTTGGCAGCGGGCGAGCAGTACTTC. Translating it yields CASSLAAGEQYF.

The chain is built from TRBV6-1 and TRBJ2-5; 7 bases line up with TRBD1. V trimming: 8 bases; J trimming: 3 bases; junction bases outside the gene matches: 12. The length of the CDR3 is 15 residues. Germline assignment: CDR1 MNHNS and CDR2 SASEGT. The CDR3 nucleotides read TGTGCCAGCCGACGGGCCGGGACAGATGAAGAGACCCAGTACTTC. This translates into CASRRAGTDEETQYF.

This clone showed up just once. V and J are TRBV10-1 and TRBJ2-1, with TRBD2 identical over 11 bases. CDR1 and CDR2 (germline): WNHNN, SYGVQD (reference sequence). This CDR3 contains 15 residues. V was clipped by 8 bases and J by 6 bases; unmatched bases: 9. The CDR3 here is CASAAGTSGINEQFF. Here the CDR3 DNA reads TGCGCCAGCGCCGCCGGGACTAGCGGAATCAATGAGCAGTTCTTC.